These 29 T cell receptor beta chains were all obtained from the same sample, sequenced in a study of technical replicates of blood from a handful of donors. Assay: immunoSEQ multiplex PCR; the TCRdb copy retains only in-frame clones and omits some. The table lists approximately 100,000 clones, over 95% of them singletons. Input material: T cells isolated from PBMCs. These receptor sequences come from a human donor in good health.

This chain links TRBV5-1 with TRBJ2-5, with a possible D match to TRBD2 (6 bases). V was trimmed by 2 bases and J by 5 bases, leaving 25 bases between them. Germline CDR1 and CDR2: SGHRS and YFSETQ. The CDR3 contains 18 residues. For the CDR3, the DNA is TGCGCCAGCAGCTTAGGAGCCTCCGGAGGGCCCTCAGGGGAGACCCAGTACTTC. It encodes CASSLGASGGPSGETQYF.

CDR3 in amino acids: CAWRHRLAGGPSNIQYF. The CDR3 DNA sequence: TGTGCCTGGAGGCACCGACTAGCGGGGGGGCCGAGTAACATTCAGTACTTC. The chain has TRBV30 and TRBJ2-4, with 14 bases lining up with TRBD2. The CDR3 extends over 17 amino acids. Per the germline V gene, CDR1 is GTSNPN and CDR2 is SVGIG (reference sequence). With 3 bases clipped from V and 7 bases from J, the junction kept 11 bases outside the gene matches.

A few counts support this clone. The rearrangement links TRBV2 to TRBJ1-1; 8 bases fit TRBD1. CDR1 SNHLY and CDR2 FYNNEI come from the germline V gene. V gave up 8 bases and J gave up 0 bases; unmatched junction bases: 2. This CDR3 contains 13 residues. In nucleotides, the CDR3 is TGTGCCAGCCGACAGGGGTTGAACACTGAAGCTTTCTTT. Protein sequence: CASRQGLNTEAFF.

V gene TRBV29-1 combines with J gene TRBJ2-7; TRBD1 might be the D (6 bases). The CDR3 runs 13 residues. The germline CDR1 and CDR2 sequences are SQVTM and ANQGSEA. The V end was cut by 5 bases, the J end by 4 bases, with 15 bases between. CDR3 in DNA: TGCAGCGTTAGGACAGCCGAAGGTTACGAGCAGTACTTC. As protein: CSVRTAEGYEQYF.

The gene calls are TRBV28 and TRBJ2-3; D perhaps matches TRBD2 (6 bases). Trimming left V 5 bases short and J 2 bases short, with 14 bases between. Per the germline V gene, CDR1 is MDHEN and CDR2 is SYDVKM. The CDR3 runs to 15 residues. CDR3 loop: CASSAGRRATDTQYF. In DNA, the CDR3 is TGTGCCAGCAGTGCGGGACGCCGGGCCACAGATACGCAGTATTTT.

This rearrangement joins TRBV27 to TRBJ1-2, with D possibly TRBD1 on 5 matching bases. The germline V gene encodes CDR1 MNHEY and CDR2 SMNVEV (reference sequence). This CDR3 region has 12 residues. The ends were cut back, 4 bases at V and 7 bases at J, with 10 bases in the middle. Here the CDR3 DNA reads TGTGCCAGCAGTTCAGGGTCTGCTGGCTACACCTTC. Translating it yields CASSSGSAGYTF.

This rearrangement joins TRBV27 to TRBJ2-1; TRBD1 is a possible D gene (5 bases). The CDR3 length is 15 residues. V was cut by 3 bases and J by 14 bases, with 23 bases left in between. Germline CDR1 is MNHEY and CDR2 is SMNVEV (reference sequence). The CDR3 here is CASSFKEIGDRGKFF. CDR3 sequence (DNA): TGTGCCAGCAGTTTTAAGGAGATAGGAGACAGAGGTAAGTTCTTC.

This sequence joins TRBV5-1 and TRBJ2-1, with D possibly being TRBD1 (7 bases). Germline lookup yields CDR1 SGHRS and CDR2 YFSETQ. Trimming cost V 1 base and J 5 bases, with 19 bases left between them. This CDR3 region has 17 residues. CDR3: CASSLWGDRQPNNEQFF. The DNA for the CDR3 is TGCGCCAGCAGCTTGTGGGGGGACAGACAGCCCAACAATGAGCAGTTCTTC.

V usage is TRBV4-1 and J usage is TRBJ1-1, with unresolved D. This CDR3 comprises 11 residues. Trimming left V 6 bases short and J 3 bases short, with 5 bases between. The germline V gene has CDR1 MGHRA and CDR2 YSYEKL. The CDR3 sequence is CASRRDTEAFF. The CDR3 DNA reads TGCGCCAGCAGGCGGGACACTGAAGCTTTCTTT.

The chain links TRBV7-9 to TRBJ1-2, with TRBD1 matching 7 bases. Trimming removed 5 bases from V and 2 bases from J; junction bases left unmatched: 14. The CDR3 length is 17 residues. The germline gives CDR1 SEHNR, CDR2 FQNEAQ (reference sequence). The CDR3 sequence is CASSAPGNRGGNYGYTF. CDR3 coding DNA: TGTGCCAGCAGCGCGCCGGGGAACAGGGGTGGAAACTATGGCTACACCTTC. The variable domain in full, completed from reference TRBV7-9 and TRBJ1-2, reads DTGVSQNPRHKITKRGQNVTFRCDPISEHNRLYWYRQTLGQGPEFLTYFQNEAQLEKSRLLSDRFSAERPKGSFSTLEIQRTEQGDSAMYLCASSAPGNRGGNYGYTFGSGTRLTVV.

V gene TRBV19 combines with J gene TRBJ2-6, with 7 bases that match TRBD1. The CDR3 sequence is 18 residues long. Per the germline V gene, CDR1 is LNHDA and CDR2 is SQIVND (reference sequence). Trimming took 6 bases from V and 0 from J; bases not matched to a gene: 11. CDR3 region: CASRTGTDYTSGANVLTF. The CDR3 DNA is TGTGCCAGTAGAACCGGGACAGATTATACCTCTGGGGCCAACGTCCTGACTTTC. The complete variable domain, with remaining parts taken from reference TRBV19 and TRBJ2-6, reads DGGITQSPKYLFRKEGQNVTLSCEQNLNHDAMYWYRQDPGQGLRLIYYSQIVNDFQKGDIAEGYSVSREKKESFPLTVTSAQKNPTAFYLCASRTGTDYTSGANVLTFGAGSRLTVL.

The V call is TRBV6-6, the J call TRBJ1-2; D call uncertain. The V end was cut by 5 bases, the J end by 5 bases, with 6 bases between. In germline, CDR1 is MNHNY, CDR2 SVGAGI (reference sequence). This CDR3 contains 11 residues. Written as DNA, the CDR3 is TGTGCCAGCAGTAACGGTTATGGCTACACCTTC. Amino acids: CASSNGYGYTF.

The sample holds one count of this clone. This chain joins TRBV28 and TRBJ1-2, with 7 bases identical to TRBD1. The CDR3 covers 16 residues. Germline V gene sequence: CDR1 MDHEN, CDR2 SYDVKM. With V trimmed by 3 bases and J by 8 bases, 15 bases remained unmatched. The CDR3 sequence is CASSFRGTGVPGGYTF. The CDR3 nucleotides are TGTGCCAGCAGTTTCCGGGGTACAGGGGTTCCGGGGGGCTACACCTTC.

In nucleotides, the CDR3 is TGTGCCAGCAGTCTCCTCGGACAGGGGTTATATGGCTACACCTTC. Its protein product is CASSLLGQGLYGYTF. The V call is TRBV28, the J call TRBJ1-2; 9 bases fit TRBD1. Per the germline V gene, CDR1 is MDHEN and CDR2 is SYDVKM. The J segment lost 5 bases and the V segment lost 5 bases, leaving 9 bases of the junction unmatched. CDR3 length: 15 residues.

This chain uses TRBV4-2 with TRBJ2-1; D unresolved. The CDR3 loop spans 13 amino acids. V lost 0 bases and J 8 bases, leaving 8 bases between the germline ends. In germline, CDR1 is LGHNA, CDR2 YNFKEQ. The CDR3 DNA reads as TGTGCCAGCAGCCAAGATTCGGTCGATGAGCAGTTCTTC. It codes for CASSQDSVDEQFF.

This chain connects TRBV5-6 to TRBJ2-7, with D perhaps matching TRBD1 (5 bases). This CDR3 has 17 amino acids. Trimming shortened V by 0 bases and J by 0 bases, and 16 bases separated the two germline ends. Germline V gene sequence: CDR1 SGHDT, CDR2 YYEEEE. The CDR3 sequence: CASSLDPLGGASYEQYF. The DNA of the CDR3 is TGTGCCAGCAGCTTGGACCCCTTAGGTGGGGCCTCCTACGAGCAGTACTTC.

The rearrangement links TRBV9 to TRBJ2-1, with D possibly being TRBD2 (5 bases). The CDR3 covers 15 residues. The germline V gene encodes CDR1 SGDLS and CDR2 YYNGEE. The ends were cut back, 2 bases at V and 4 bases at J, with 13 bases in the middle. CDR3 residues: CASSVGRGFYNEQFF. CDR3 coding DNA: TGTGCCAGCAGCGTCGGAAGAGGGTTTTACAATGAGCAGTTCTTC.

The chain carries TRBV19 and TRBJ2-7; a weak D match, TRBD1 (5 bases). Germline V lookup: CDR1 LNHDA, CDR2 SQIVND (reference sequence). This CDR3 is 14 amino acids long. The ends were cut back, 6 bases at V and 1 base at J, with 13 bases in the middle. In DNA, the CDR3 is TGTGCCAGTAGGGTATATGACAGTTCCTACGAGCAGTACTTC. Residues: CASRVYDSSYEQYF.

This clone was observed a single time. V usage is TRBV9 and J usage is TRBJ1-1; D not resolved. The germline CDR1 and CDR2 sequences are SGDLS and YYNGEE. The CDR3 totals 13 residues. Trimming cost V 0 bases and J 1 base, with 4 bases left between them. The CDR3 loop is CASSVGANTEAFF. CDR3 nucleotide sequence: TGTGCCAGCAGCGTAGGAGCGAACACTGAAGCTTTCTTT.

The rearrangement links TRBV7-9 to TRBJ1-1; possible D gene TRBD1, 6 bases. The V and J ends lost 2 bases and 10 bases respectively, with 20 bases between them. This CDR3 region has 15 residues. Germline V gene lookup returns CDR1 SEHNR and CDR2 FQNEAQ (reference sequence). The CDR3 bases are TGTGCCAGCAGCTTAATGGCAGGGGACATTGGGCCAGCTTTCTTT. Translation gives CASSLMAGDIGPAFF. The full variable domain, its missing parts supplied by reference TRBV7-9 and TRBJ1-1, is DTGVSQNPRHKITKRGQNVTFRCDPISEHNRLYWYRQTLGQGPEFLTYFQNEAQLEKSRLLSDRFSAERPKGSFSTLEIQRTEQGDSAMYLCASSLMAGDIGPAFFGQGTRLTVV.

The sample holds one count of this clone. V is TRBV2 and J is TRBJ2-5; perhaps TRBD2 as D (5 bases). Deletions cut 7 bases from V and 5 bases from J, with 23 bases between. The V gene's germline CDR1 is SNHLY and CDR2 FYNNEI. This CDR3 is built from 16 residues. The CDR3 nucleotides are TGTGCCAGCACTCCCTTCGGGCCTGGGAGAGGGGAGACCCAGTACTTC. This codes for CASTPFGPGRGETQYF.

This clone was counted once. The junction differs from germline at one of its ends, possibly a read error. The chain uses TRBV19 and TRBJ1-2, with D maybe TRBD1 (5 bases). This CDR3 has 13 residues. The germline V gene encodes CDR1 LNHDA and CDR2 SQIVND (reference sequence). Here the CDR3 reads CASTDGAKYGYTF. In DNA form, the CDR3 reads TGTGCCAGTACCGATGGGGCTAAGTATGGCTACACCTTC.

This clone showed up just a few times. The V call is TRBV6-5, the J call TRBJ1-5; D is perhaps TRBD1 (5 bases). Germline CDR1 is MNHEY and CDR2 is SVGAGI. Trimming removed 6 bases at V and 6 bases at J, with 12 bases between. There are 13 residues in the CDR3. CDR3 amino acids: CASRQQVSQPQHF. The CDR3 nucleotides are TGTGCCAGCAGACAACAGGTCAGTCAGCCCCAGCATTTT.

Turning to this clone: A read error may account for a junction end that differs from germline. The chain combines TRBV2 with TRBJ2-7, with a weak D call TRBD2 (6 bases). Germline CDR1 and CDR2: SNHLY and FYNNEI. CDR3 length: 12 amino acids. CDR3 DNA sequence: TGTGCCAGCAGTGAATCGGGACTGCAGGGACCCTTC. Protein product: CASSESGLQGPF.

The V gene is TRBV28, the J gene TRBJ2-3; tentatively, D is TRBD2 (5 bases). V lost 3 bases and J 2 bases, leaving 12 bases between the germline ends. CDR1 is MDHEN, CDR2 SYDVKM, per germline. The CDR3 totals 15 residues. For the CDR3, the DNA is TGTGCCAGCAGTTTTAGTCGGGATGACACAGATACGCAGTATTTT. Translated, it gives CASSFSRDDTDTQYF.

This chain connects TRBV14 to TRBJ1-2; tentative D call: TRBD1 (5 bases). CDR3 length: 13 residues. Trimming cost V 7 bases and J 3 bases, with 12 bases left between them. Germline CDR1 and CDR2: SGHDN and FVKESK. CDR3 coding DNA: TGTGCCAGCACCCCTTGGGGGGACTATGGCTACACCTTC. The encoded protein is CASTPWGDYGYTF.

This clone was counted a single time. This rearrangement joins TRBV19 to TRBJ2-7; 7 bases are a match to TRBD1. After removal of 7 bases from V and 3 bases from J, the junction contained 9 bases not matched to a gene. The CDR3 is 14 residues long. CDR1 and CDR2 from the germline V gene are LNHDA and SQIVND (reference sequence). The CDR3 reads CASTLGQGDYEQYF. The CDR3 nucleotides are TGTGCCAGTACCCTGGGGCAGGGGGACTACGAGCAGTACTTC. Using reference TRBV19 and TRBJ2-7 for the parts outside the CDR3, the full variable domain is DGGITQSPKYLFRKEGQNVTLSCEQNLNHDAMYWYRQDPGQGLRLIYYSQIVNDFQKGDIAEGYSVSREKKESFPLTVTSAQKNPTAFYLCASTLGQGDYEQYFGPGTRLTVT.

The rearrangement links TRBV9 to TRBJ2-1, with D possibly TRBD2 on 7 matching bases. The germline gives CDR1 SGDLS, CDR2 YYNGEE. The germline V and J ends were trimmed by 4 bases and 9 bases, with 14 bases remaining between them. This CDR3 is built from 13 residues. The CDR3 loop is CASSPGGRGEQFF. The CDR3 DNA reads TGTGCCAGCAGCCCCGGGGGGCGGGGTGAGCAGTTCTTC.

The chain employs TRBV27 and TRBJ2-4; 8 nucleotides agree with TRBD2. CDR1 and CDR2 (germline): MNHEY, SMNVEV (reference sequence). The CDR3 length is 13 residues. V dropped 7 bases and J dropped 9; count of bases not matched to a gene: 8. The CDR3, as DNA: TGTGCCAGCACCAGCGGGGGTATCGGCATTCAGTACTTC. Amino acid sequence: CASTSGGIGIQYF.